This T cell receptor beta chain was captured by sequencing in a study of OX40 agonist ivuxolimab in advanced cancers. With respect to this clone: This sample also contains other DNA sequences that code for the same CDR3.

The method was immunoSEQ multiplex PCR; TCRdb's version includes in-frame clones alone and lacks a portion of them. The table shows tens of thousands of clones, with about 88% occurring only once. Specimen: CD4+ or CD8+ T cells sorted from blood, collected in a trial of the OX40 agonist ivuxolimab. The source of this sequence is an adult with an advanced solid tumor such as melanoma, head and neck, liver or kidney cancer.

CDR3 protein: CASSQGRGTDTQYF. The CDR3 nucleotides read TGTGCCAGCAGCCAGGGGAGAGGAACAGATACGCAGTATTTT. The gene calls are TRBV5-4 and TRBJ2-3; TRBD1 is a possible D gene (6 bases). Germline V gene data show CDR1 as SGHNT and CDR2 as YYREEE (reference sequence). Trimming took 4 bases from V and 3 from J, leaving 12 bases between them. The CDR3 loop spans 14 amino acids.